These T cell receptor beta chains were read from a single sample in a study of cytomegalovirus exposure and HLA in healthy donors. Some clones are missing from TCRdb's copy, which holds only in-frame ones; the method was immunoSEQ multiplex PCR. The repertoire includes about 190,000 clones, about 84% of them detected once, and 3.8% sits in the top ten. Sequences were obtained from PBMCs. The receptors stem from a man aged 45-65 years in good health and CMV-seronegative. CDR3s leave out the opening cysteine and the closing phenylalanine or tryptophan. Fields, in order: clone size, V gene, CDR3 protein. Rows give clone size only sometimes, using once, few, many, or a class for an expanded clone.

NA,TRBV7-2,ASSRSGTSEAF
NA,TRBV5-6,ASSPSGLIANGELF
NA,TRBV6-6,ASSYTEGSSYEQY
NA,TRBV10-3,AISPDTNTEAF
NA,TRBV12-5,ASGWTLDRGVQETQY
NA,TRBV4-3,ASSQELIDEKLF
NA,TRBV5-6,ASRPPELGYGYT
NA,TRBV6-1,ASSHRGLQETQY
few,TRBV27,ASSSDRGNSPLH
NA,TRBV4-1,ASSQRGGDIYEQY
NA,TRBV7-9,SSTEQGYGYT
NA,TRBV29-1,SVESQFSEQY
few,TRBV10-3,AIGAGKYGYT
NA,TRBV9,ASSESGGGDTGELF
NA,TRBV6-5,ASSEVEDAVQY
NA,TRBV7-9,ASSLEGTGGLGDEQF
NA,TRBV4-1,ASSQEGSGGYNEQF
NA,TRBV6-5,ASSYRQEITEAF
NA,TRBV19,ASRTGNQPQH
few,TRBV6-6,ASSSVTTGELF
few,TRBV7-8,ASSLSLGHQPQH
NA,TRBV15,ATSRDSPGTSRGYEQY
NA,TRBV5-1,ASSPGGKNTEAF
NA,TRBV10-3,AISEKTEEQF
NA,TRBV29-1,SVSWGGAYNEQF
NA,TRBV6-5,ASSYSTENTEAF
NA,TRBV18,ASSTYLTGKYGYT
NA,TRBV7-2,ASSLTRTEAF
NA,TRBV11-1,ASSSSGLAYEQY